This entry concerns a single T cell receptor (beta chain). Antigen unknown. This entry belongs to a study of beta chain features in type 1 diabetes. Expressed TCRB transcripts were sequenced because the isolated RNA had all been reverse transcribed beforehand. Profiling relied on immunoSEQ multiplex PCR, and the TCRdb table lists in-frame clones only, not all of them. The sample holds around 200,000 clones, about 13% seen once. Study-wide findings and caveats: Moderately but significantly shorter TCRB CDR3s were found in Type 1 diabetes patients in all four CD4+ subsets.

Specimen: central memory CD4+ T cells from blood. This TCR was sampled from a woman younger than 35 in good health.

CDR3 residues: CASSPVGPGGMNTEAFF. In DNA, the CDR3 is TGTGCCAGCAGCCCAGTAGGACCGGGGGGGATGAACACTGAAGCTTTCTTT. The genes are TRBV7-8 and TRBJ1-1; tentative D call: TRBD1 (5 bases). Trimming pared 5 bases from V and 0 bases from J, leaving 19 bases between. CDR3 length: 17 residues. From germline, CDR1 is SGHVS and CDR2 FQNEAQ. The complete variable domain, with remaining parts taken from reference TRBV7-8 and TRBJ1-1, reads GAGVSQSPRYKVAKRGQDVALRCDPISGHVSLFWYQQALGQGPEFLTYFQNEAQLDKSGLPSDRFFAERPEGSVSTLKIQRTQQEDSAVYLCASSPVGPGGMNTEAFFGQGTRLTVV.